These 3 T cell receptor beta chains came from one sample sequenced in a study of T cell responses to AZD1222 COVID-19 vaccine. Sequencing was performed with immunoSEQ multiplex PCR; in TCRdb, only in-frame clones are kept and a portion is missing. The sample shows 90,000 to 120,000 clones, 90% to 95% of them seen only once. This specimen was peripheral blood, taken 28 days after the second AZD1222 dose. These receptors were taken from an adult who received the AZD1222 COVID-19 vaccine.

The chain has TRBV6-2 or TRBV6-3 and TRBJ2-7; D is unclear. Per the germline V gene, CDR1 is MNHEY and CDR2 is SVGEGT. Trimming removed 2 bases from V and 4 bases from J, with 6 bases in between. This CDR3 comprises 12 residues. The CDR3 reads CASSYPQYEQYF. CDR3 nucleotides: TGTGCCAGCAGTTACCCACAGTACGAGCAGTACTTC.

A note on this clone: Relative to the germline gene, one junction end is altered; a read error may explain this. Additional DNA sequences in this sample encode the identical CDR3. The V gene is TRBV24-1, the J gene TRBJ2-7, with D maybe TRBD1 (6 bases). Germline V gene data show CDR1 as KGHDR and CDR2 as SFDVKD. The CDR3 length is 13 residues. As DNA, the CDR3 is TGTGCTACCAGTGATCCGGACAGTTACGAGCAGTACTTC. It codes for CATSDPDSYEQYF.

J is TRBJ1-1 and V is TRBV6-2 or TRBV6-3, with 8 bases aligning to TRBD1. Unmatched junction bases numbered 4, after V lost 6 bases and J lost 10 bases. Germline CDR1 and CDR2: MNHEY and SVGEGT. The CDR3 consists of 11 residues. The CDR3 nucleotides read TGTGCCAGCAGCATCGGACAGGGAGCTTTCTTT. It specifies CASSIGQGAFF.